Listed here are 9 T cell receptor beta chains from one sample, sequenced in a study of blood T cell repertoires in COVID-19. Libraries were prepared by immunoSEQ multiplex PCR; TCRdb keeps only in-frame clonotypes and omits some of them. The sample gives about 160,000 clones, under 90% of which show up once; about 3.7% is in the top ten. Material: PBMCs or T cells enriched from blood (not recorded which). These receptors were collected from an older woman who had recovered from COVID-19.

This chain uses TRBV27 with TRBJ2-7; possible D gene TRBD1, 5 bases. With 3 bases removed from V and 4 bases from J, the gap between germline ends came to 16 bases. Germline CDR1 and CDR2: MNHEY and SMNVEV (reference sequence). There are 15 residues in the CDR3. The CDR3 DNA is TGTGCCAGCAGTTTTAGGCAGGGCCCAGGGTACGAGCAGTACTTC. It yields the protein CASSFRQGPGYEQYF.

The CDR3 is CAWSAGALTYEQYF. The CDR3 nucleotides read TGTGCCTGGAGTGCAGGGGCGCTTACCTACGAGCAGTACTTC. The chain joins TRBV30 to TRBJ2-7; tentatively, D is TRBD1 (6 bases). This CDR3 comprises 14 residues. Germline loops: CDR1 GTSNPN, CDR2 SVGIG (reference sequence). Trimming took 1 base from V and 2 from J, leaving 12 bases between them.

This chain links TRBV7-2 with TRBJ1-2, with 8 bases matching TRBD1. CDR3 size: 17 residues. Germline CDR1 and CDR2: SGHTA and FQGNSA. Trimming at V came to 0 bases and at J to 4 bases, leaving 10 bases not matched to a gene. The CDR3 coding sequence is TGTGCCAGCAGCTTAGCTCCCAGGGGGCAAGTCGTCTATGGCTACACCTTC. It encodes CASSLAPRGQVVYGYTF.

The rearrangement joins TRBV5-1 to TRBJ2-5; 8 bases match TRBD1. The germline V gene encodes CDR1 SGHRS and CDR2 YFSETQ. The CDR3 has 14 residues. The junction had 3 bases not matched to a gene; V was cut back by 0 bases and J by 5 bases. This CDR3 reads CASSLAGGGETQYF. The CDR3 DNA sequence: TGCGCCAGCAGCTTGGCAGGGGGCGGGGAGACCCAGTACTTC.

The chain employs TRBV18 and TRBJ1-6; 8 nucleotides match TRBD1. Germline V CDR1 and CDR2: KGHSH, LQKENI. The CDR3 totals 16 residues. After removal of 2 bases from V and 7 bases from J, the junction contained 7 bases not matched to a gene. The CDR3 DNA sequence: TGTGCCAGCTCACCAGCAGGGGGCAGGGGAAATTCACCCCTCCACTTT. Translating it yields CASSPAGGRGNSPLHF.

The CDR3 DNA is TGCAGCGTGAGGACAGGTTCCAATTCACCCCTCCACTTT. Its translation: CSVRTGSNSPLHF. The genes are TRBV29-1 and TRBJ1-6, with 7 bases lining up with TRBD1. This CDR3 has 13 residues. From germline, CDR1 is SQVTM and CDR2 ANQGSEA. V dropped 6 bases and J dropped 7; count of bases not matched to a gene: 6. Based on the CDR3 plus reference TRBV29-1 and TRBJ1-6, the full variable domain is SAVISQKPSRDICQRGTSLTIQCQVDSQVTMMFWYRQQPGQSLTLIATANQGSEATYESGFVIDKFPISRPNLTFSTLTVSNMSPEDSSIYLCSVRTGSNSPLHFGNGTRLTVT.

The chain is built from TRBV18 and TRBJ1-1; 11 nucleotides agree with TRBD1. Trimming took 3 bases from V and 4 from J; bases not matched to a gene: 7. Germline V lookup: CDR1 KGHSH, CDR2 LQKENI. The CDR3 spans 16 residues. The CDR3 loop reads CASSPLGQGAFTEAFF. CDR3 coding DNA: TGTGCCAGCTCACCTCTAGGACAGGGGGCGTTCACTGAAGCTTTCTTT.

The chain joins TRBV9 to TRBJ2-5; possibly TRBD2 for D (7 bases). The CDR3 has 15 amino acids. The V end lost 6 bases, the J end lost 1 base, and 16 bases lay between the germline ends. From germline, CDR1 is SGDLS and CDR2 YYNGEE. CDR3 in amino acids: CASTVLGGRQETQYF. CDR3 bases: TGTGCCAGCACCGTCCTCGGGGGGCGCCAAGAGACCCAGTACTTC.

This clone was observed once. The V gene is TRBV12-3 or TRBV12-4, the J gene TRBJ1-2; 7 positions agree with TRBD1. J lost 8 bases, V lost 7 bases, and 10 bases had no gene match. The CDR3 spans 13 residues. The CDR3 here is CASTRTGAGGYTF. CDR3 DNA sequence: TGTGCCAGCACCCGAACAGGGGCCGGAGGCTACACCTTC.